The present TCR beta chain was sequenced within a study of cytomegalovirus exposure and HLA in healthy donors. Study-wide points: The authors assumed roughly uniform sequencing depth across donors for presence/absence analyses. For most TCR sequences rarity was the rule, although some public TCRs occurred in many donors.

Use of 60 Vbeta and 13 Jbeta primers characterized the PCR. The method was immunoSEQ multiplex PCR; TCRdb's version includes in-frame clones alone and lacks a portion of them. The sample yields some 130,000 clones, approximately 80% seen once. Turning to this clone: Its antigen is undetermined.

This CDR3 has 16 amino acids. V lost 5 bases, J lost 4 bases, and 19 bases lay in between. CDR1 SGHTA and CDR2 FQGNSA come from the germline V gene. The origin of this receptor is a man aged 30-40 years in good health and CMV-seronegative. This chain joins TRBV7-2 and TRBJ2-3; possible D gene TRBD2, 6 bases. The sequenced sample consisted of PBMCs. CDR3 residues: CASSPRLDGLSDTQYF. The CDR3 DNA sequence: TGTGCCAGCAGCCCCCGACTAGATGGATTGTCAGATACGCAGTATTTT.